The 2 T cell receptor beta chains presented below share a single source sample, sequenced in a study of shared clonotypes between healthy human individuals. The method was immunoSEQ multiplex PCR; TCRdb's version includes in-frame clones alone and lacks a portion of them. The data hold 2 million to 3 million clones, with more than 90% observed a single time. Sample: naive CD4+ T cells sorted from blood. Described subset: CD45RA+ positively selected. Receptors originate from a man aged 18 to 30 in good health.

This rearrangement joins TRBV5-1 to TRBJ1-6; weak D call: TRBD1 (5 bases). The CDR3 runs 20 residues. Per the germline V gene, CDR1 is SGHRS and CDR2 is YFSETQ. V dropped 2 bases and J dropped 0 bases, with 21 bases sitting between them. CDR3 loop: CASSFSEVGKGSSYNSPLHF. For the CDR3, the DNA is TGCGCCAGCAGCTTTTCCGAAGTAGGGAAGGGGAGCTCCTATAATTCACCCCTCCACTTT. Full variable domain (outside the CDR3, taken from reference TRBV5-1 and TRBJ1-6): KAGVTQTPRYLIKTRGQQVTLSCSPISGHRSVSWYQQTPGQGLQFLFEYFSETQRNKGNFPGRFSGRQFSNSRSEMNVSTLELGDSALYLCASSFSEVGKGSSYNSPLHFGNGTRLTVT.

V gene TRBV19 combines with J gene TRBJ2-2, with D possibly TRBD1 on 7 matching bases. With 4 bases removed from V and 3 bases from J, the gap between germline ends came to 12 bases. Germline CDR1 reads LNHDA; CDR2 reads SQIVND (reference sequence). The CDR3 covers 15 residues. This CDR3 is CASSTRGRYTGELFF. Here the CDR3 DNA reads TGTGCCAGTAGTACCAGGGGGAGGTACACCGGGGAGCTGTTTTTT. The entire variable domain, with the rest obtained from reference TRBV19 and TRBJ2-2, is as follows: DGGITQSPKYLFRKEGQNVTLSCEQNLNHDAMYWYRQDPGQGLRLIYYSQIVNDFQKGDIAEGYSVSREKKESFPLTVTSAQKNPTAFYLCASSTRGRYTGELFFGEGSRLTVL.